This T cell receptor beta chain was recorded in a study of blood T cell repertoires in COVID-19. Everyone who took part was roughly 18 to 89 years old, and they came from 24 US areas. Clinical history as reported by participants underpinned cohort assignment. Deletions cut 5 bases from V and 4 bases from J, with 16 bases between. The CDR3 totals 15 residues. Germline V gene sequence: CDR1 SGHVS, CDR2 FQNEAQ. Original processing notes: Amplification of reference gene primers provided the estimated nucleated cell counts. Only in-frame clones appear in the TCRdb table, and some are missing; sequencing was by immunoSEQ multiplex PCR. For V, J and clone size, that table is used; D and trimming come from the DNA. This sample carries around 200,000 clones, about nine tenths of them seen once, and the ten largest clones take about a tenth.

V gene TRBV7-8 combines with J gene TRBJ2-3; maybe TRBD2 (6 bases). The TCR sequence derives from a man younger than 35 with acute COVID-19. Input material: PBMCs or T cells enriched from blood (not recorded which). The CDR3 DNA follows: TGTGCCAGCAGCCCCTGGAGGGAAGTGGCAGATACGCAGTATTTT. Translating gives CASSPWREVADTQYF.